The 28 T cell receptor beta chains listed next were all sequenced from one sample in a study of cytomegalovirus exposure and HLA in healthy donors. The assay was immunoSEQ multiplex PCR, and TCRdb's table has in-frame clones only and misses some. The sample lists 300,000 to 450,000 clones; 75% to 90% were seen once. Material: PBMCs. The source is a woman aged 18-35 years in good health and CMV-seronegative.

This clone has more than one count but fewer than ten. The rearrangement links TRBV14 to TRBJ2-1, with TRBD2 identical over 8 bases. The CDR3 runs 15 residues. V lost 4 bases, J lost 3 bases, and 5 bases stayed unmatched. CDR1 is SGHDN, CDR2 FVKESK, per germline. Here the CDR3 reads CASSLYRGGYNEQFF. The CDR3, as DNA: TGTGCCAGCAGCCTCTACCGGGGGGGCTACAATGAGCAGTTCTTC.

This clone was observed once. This chain connects TRBV28 to TRBJ1-2; D is perhaps TRBD1 (6 bases). V gave up 5 bases and J gave up 0 bases, with 16 bases separating them. The CDR3 is 16 residues long. Germline V gene data show CDR1 as MDHEN and CDR2 as SYDVKM. CDR3 loop: CASSRNTGYPNYGYTF. For the CDR3, the DNA is TGTGCCAGCAGTCGGAATACAGGGTACCCTAACTATGGCTACACCTTC.

This sequence joins TRBV29-1 and TRBJ1-1; a possible D gene is TRBD1 (5 bases). Germline V gene lookup returns CDR1 SQVTM and CDR2 ANQGSEA. V lost 3 bases, J lost 7 bases, and 12 bases lay in between. This CDR3 is built from 12 residues. The CDR3 DNA is TGCAGCGTTGAGACGCGGGGCGGTGAAGCTTTCTTT. This codes for CSVETRGGEAFF.

The J gene is TRBJ1-4, the V gene TRBV28, with 7 bases lining up with TRBD1. CDR1 is MDHEN, CDR2 SYDVKM, per germline. Trimming at V came to 6 bases and at J to 8 bases, leaving 9 bases not matched to a gene. CDR3 length equals 14 residues. CDR3 in amino acids: CASRAGTVIEKLFF. Written as DNA, the CDR3 is TGTGCCAGCAGGGCCGGGACAGTGATCGAAAAACTGTTTTTT.

There are many counts of this clone. The rearrangement links TRBV30 to TRBJ2-7; D possibly corresponds to TRBD2 (5 bases). Germline V CDR1 and CDR2: GTSNPN, SVGIG (reference sequence). Trimming removed 1 base from V and 6 bases from J, with 13 bases in between. The CDR3 loop spans 13 amino acids. In DNA, the CDR3 is TGTGCCTGGAGTGCCGTTGGGAGAGGCGAGCAGTACTTC. This encodes CAWSAVGRGEQYF.

The sample holds many counts of this clone. The chain couples TRBV10-3 to TRBJ2-5; D is perhaps TRBD2 (6 bases). The germline CDR1 and CDR2 sequences are ENHRY and SYGVKD. The CDR3 covers 17 residues. The V gene lost 2 bases and the J gene lost 2 bases, with 18 bases spanning the gap. The chain's CDR3 is CAISEGTGSGGQETQYF. The CDR3 DNA sequence: TGTGCCATCAGTGAGGGTACGGGCTCTGGAGGGCAAGAGACCCAGTACTTC.

V is TRBV19 and J is TRBJ1-5; 10 nucleotides agree with TRBD1. CDR3 size: 17 residues. CDR1 and CDR2 (germline): LNHDA, SQIVND (reference sequence). V was pared by 4 bases and J by 5 bases, with 11 bases of the junction left unmatched. The CDR3 region has the DNA TGTGCCAGTAGTAGGAAGCACGGACAGGGGGGGGATCAGCCCCAGCATTTT. This sequence encodes CASSRKHGQGGDQPQHF. The full variable domain, with the rest looked up from reference TRBV19 and TRBJ1-5, is DGGITQSPKYLFRKEGQNVTLSCEQNLNHDAMYWYRQDPGQGLRLIYYSQIVNDFQKGDIAEGYSVSREKKESFPLTVTSAQKNPTAFYLCASSRKHGQGGDQPQHFGDGTRLSIL.

The CDR3 loop reads CASSLVLGLAGQTYEQYF. The CDR3 DNA follows: TGTGCCAGCAGCTTAGTGCTAGGACTAGCGGGCCAAACCTACGAGCAGTACTTC. The V gene is TRBV7-9, the J gene TRBJ2-7, with TRBD2 identical over 11 bases. CDR1 is SEHNR and CDR2 is FQNEAQ in the germline V gene (reference sequence). The CDR3 runs 18 residues. V gave up 1 base and J gave up 2 bases; unmatched junction bases: 10. The full variable domain, rest sourced from reference TRBV7-9 and TRBJ2-7, is DTGVSQNPRHKITKRGQNVTFRCDPISEHNRLYWYRQTLGQGPEFLTYFQNEAQLEKSRLLSDRFSAERPKGSFSTLEIQRTEQGDSAMYLCASSLVLGLAGQTYEQYFGPGTRLTVT.

This chain connects TRBV6-1 to TRBJ2-1; a weak D match, TRBD2 (5 bases). The CDR3 totals 15 residues. Germline CDR1 reads MNHNS; CDR2 reads SASEGT. V lost 4 bases and J 4 bases, leaving 14 bases between the germline ends. CDR3 protein: CASSVAQTKYNEQFF. The CDR3 DNA reads as TGTGCCAGCAGTGTGGCACAGACTAAGTACAATGAGCAGTTCTTC.

The genes are TRBV2 and TRBJ2-2; TRBD1 matches 10 bases. The CDR3 consists of 15 residues. CDR1 SNHLY and CDR2 FYNNEI come from the germline V gene. V trimming: 6 bases; J trimming: 1 base; junction bases outside the gene matches: 2. CDR3 bases: TGTGCCAGCAGGGGACAGGGGAGGAACACCGGGGAGCTGTTTTTT. Translated: CASRGQGRNTGELFF.

This chain joins TRBV2 and TRBJ2-1, with 12 bases that match TRBD2. From germline, CDR1 is SNHLY and CDR2 FYNNEI. The CDR3 runs 16 residues. The V gene end was trimmed by 6 bases and the J gene end by 0 bases; junction bases not matched to a gene: 3. In nucleotides, the CDR3 is TGTGCCAGCAGAGAGGGACTAGCGGGCTCCTACAATGAGCAGTTCTTC. This sequence encodes CASREGLAGSYNEQFF.

This clone was seen once. J is TRBJ2-3 and V is TRBV4-1; tentative D call: TRBD1 (6 bases). CDR1 and CDR2 from the germline V gene are MGHRA and YSYEKL. The CDR3 length is 15 residues. V shed 2 bases and J shed 2 bases, with 11 bases lying between them. Written as DNA, the CDR3 is TGCGCCAGCAGCCAATCTGACAGGTCCACAGATACGCAGTATTTT. It encodes CASSQSDRSTDTQYF.

The V gene is TRBV28, the J gene TRBJ1-3; 7 nucleotides match TRBD1. There are 15 residues in the CDR3. V dropped 0 bases and J dropped 4; count of bases not matched to a gene: 3. CDR1 is MDHEN, CDR2 SYDVKM, per germline. The CDR3 is CASSLWTGSGNTIYF. The DNA for the CDR3 is TGTGCCAGCAGTTTATGGACAGGGTCCGGAAACACCATATATTTT.

The rearrangement uses TRBV30 and TRBJ2-3; the D gene is possibly TRBD2 (6 bases). V lost 2 bases and J 1 base, leaving 19 bases between the germline ends. CDR1 and CDR2 (germline): GTSNPN, SVGIG (reference sequence). CDR3 length: 17 residues. The CDR3 DNA sequence: TGTGCCTGGAGTCCAAAGGAGGGGTTCCCGGGCACAGATACGCAGTATTTT. Its translation is CAWSPKEGFPGTDTQYF.

The rearrangement links TRBV6-5 to TRBJ1-2; maybe TRBD1 (6 bases). Deletions cut 5 bases from V and 8 bases from J, with 9 bases between. Germline V CDR1 and CDR2: MNHEY, SVGAGI. CDR3 length: 11 amino acids. DNA of the CDR3: TGTGCCAGCAGTGTAGGGGGAGGCTACACCTTC. Its translation: CASSVGGGYTF.

This clone occurred once. This chain connects TRBV28 to TRBJ2-7; 7 bases map to TRBD1. The CDR3 consists of 14 residues. V trimming: 7 bases; J trimming: 0 bases; junction bases outside the gene matches: 6. Germline CDR1 reads MDHEN; CDR2 reads SYDVKM. DNA for the CDR3: TGTGCCAGCAACCCGACAGGGAGCTCCTACGAGCAGTACTTC. Residues: CASNPTGSSYEQYF.

The V call is TRBV28, the J call TRBJ2-2; 8 bases map to TRBD2. Germline assignment: CDR1 MDHEN and CDR2 SYDVKM. The ends lost 2 bases at V and 7 bases at J; junction bases unmatched: 9. The CDR3 is 16 amino acids. CDR3 DNA sequence: TGTGCCAGCAGTTTAAGCGGGAGTCCAGGGAGCGGGGAGCTGTTTTTT. Its protein is CASSLSGSPGSGELFF.

The chain carries TRBV6-1 and TRBJ1-1; D is unresolved. V was trimmed by 2 bases and J by 5 bases, leaving 18 bases between them. Germline V lookup: CDR1 MNHNS, CDR2 SASEGT. The CDR3 is 16 residues long. This CDR3 is CASSEFGVQVRTEAFF. The CDR3 coding sequence is TGTGCCAGCAGTGAATTCGGGGTGCAGGTCAGGACTGAAGCTTTCTTT.

V usage is TRBV7-2 and J usage is TRBJ2-7; 7 bases match TRBD1. CDR1 is SGHTA and CDR2 is FQGNSA in the germline V gene. This CDR3 has 14 residues. The junction had 10 bases not matched to a gene; V was cut back by 5 bases and J by 6 bases. The CDR3 loop reads CASSPRQGLGEQYF. The CDR3 coding sequence is TGTGCCAGCAGCCCGCGACAGGGATTGGGCGAGCAGTACTTC.

About this clone itself: One end of the junction is discordant with germline, which a read error may explain. V gene TRBV15 combines with J gene TRBJ1-4; 7 nucleotides line up with TRBD1. The CDR3 is 17 residues long. Germline V gene sequence: CDR1 LNHNV, CDR2 YYDKDF (reference sequence). CDR3 sequence: CTTSRGGRGATNEKLFF. CDR3 coding DNA: TGTACCACCAGCAGAGGGGGCAGGGGAGCAACTAATGAAAAACTGTTTTTT.

V usage is TRBV27 and J usage is TRBJ1-4; tentative D call: TRBD1 (6 bases). In germline, CDR1 is MNHEY, CDR2 SMNVEV (reference sequence). V was pared by 6 bases and J by 3 bases, with 14 bases between. This CDR3 contains 15 residues. CDR3 sequence: CASRLQGSPNEKLFF. The CDR3, as DNA: TGTGCCAGCAGGTTACAGGGTAGCCCTAATGAAAAACTGTTTTTT.

This clone turned up a few times. This chain joins TRBV11-2 and TRBJ2-3, with 9 bases identical to TRBD2. The germline V gene has CDR1 SGHAT and CDR2 FQNNGV. The CDR3 is made up of 16 amino acids. Trimming took 4 bases from V and 2 from J; bases not matched to a gene: 7. CDR3 in amino acids: CASSSLSGRTTDTQYF. CDR3 DNA: TGTGCCAGCAGCTCCCTCAGCGGGAGGACCACAGATACGCAGTATTTT. The full variable domain, in which reference TRBV11-2 and TRBJ2-3 provide the parts outside the CDR3, is EAGVAQSPRYKIIEKRQSVAFWCNPISGHATLYWYQQILGQGPKLLIQFQNNGVVDDSQLPKDRFSAERLKGVDSTLKIQPAKLEDSAVYLCASSSLSGRTTDTQYFGPGTRLTVL.

The chain links TRBV27 to TRBJ1-1; tentatively, D is TRBD1 (5 bases). Germline V gene lookup returns CDR1 MNHEY and CDR2 SMNVEV (reference sequence). The V gene lost 2 bases and the J gene lost 1 base, with 17 bases spanning the gap. This CDR3 is 17 amino acids long. The CDR3 loop is CASSLQGRGFENTEAFF. In nucleotides, the CDR3 is TGTGCCAGCAGTTTACAGGGTAGGGGCTTCGAGAACACTGAAGCTTTCTTT.

This chain joins TRBV19 and TRBJ2-7, with 7 bases identical to TRBD1. The CDR3 has 15 amino acids. After removal of 0 bases from V and 3 bases from J, the junction contained 5 bases not matched to a gene. Germline V gene lookup returns CDR1 LNHDA and CDR2 SQIVND (reference sequence). The CDR3 DNA reads as TGTGCCAGTAGTATAGAGAACCGACAGGGCTACGAGCAGTACTTC. Translated: CASSIENRQGYEQYF.

The chain links TRBV7-9 to TRBJ2-7; TRBD2 aligns across 12 bases. CDR3 length: 16 residues. V shed 5 bases, J shed 2 bases, and the junction held 7 bases outside the gene matches. Germline loops: CDR1 SEHNR, CDR2 FQNEAQ (reference sequence). The CDR3: CASSARLAGDAYEQYF. In DNA form, the CDR3 reads TGTGCCAGCAGCGCACGACTAGCGGGAGACGCCTACGAGCAGTACTTC.

The rearrangement links TRBV25-1 to TRBJ2-7; maybe TRBD1 (6 bases). Per the germline V gene, CDR1 is MGHDK and CDR2 is SYGVNS. V lost 0 bases and J lost 4, with 13 bases in between. This CDR3 is built from 15 residues. The CDR3 loop reads CASSEYSRGAYEQYF. The CDR3 DNA sequence: TGTGCCAGCAGTGAATATTCCAGGGGAGCATACGAGCAGTACTTC.

J is TRBJ2-2 and V is TRBV29-1, with TRBD1 matching 7 bases. V trimming: 5 bases; J trimming: 6 bases; junction bases outside the gene matches: 3. Germline V CDR1 and CDR2: SQVTM, ANQGSEA. This CDR3 spans 12 amino acids. The CDR3 DNA follows: TGCAGCGTTAACCAGGGGGCCGGGGAGCTGTTTTTT. Its protein product is CSVNQGAGELFF.

The chain combines TRBV5-1 with TRBJ2-7; D is ambiguous. The CDR3 spans 15 residues. From germline, CDR1 is SGHRS and CDR2 YFSETQ. Between the trimmed V and J ends, which lost 0 bases and 2 bases, there was a span of 12 bases. The CDR3 DNA reads as TGCGCCAGCAGCTTGGAAGCAACGAACCCCTACGAGCAGTACTTC. It specifies CASSLEATNPYEQYF.